This T cell receptor (beta chain) was captured by sequencing in a study of cytotoxic CD8 clonotypes in ibrutinib-treated CLL. Study conclusions and caveats: Clonality showed a rise at ibrutinib response that reversed toward baseline at progression.

This CDR3 has 15 residues. Germline CDR1 reads MNHEY; CDR2 reads SVGAGI. The V and J ends lost 2 bases and 7 bases, in that order; junction bases with no gene match: 11. In this sample, this clone turned up once. The target antigen is unknown. Sequencing used immunoSEQ multiplex PCR; TCRdb keeps in-frame clones, though not all of them. The data contain about 200,000 clones, 70% of them seen just once; the ten biggest clones take up approximately 6.3%. This chain joins TRBV6-5 and TRBJ2-7, with TRBD2 identical over 7 bases. This clonotype was sampled from a human donor with chronic lymphocytic leukemia. The source material was PBMCs, sampled after 12 months of ibrutinib treatment. Written as DNA, the CDR3 is TGTGCCAGCAGTTACCGGAGGGAGGGAGGGAGTGAGCAGTACTTC. Residues: CASSYRREGGSEQYF.